This TCR beta chain emerged from a study of identical twins. TCRdb independently ran MiXCR on the 5' RACE reads; one entry per CDR3 protein. The table records hundreds of thousands of distinct CDR3 sequences, over 15% of them present only once. Per germline, CDR1 SQVTM and CDR2 ANQGSEA. The V and J ends lost 3 bases and 2 bases respectively, with 11 bases between them. The CDR3 loop spans 13 amino acids. The data were also submitted as part of a second study, on T cells expressing NK-cell markers.

This chain connects TRBV29-1 to TRBJ2-7; either TRBD1 or TRBD2 may supply D (5 bases each). This TCR was recovered from a woman between 18 and 29 years old in good health. Source material: PBMCs. The CDR3 DNA is TGCAGCGTTGACGATGAGGGGCCCTACGAGCAGTACTTC. Protein: CSVDDEGPYEQYF.